This T cell receptor (beta chain) was documented in a study of blood T cell repertoires in COVID-19. Study information: Researchers got acute and convalescent COVID-19 samples from the United States, Italy and Spain. From T cells, B-cell-depleted T cells, or PBMCs came the material, which was cDNA or gDNA.

The study assigned cohorts using participant-reported clinical history. The ends were cut back, 2 bases at V and 5 bases at J, with 12 bases in the middle. Germline V CDR1 and CDR2: MNHEY, SVGAGI. This CDR3 region has 14 residues. Authors' analysis steps: Amplification from reference gene primers served as the basis for estimated nucleated cell counts. Method: immunoSEQ multiplex PCR; TCRdb's copy keeps in-frame clones and lacks some. The DNA was the basis for D and trimming; V, J and clone size are from that table. The table includes roughly 220,000 clones, 80% to 90% detected once. This receptor was identified in a woman aged 18 to 35 in a cohort exposed to, infected with or recovered from COVID-19 (not recorded which). The genes are TRBV6-5 and TRBJ1-1, with a tentative D call TRBD1 (5 bases). The source material was PBMCs or T cells enriched from blood (not recorded which). CDR3 nucleotides: TGTGCCAGCAGTTACGTCGGGGGTGGGACTGAAGCTTTCTTT. Translating it yields CASSYVGGGTEAFF.